What follows are 12 T cell receptor beta chains derived from one specimen sequenced in a study of blood T cell repertoires in COVID-19. The method was immunoSEQ multiplex PCR; TCRdb's version includes in-frame clones alone and lacks a portion of them. The sample lists 75,000 to 95,000 clones; approximately 78% were seen once. The sample was peripheral blood. The source is a human donor in a cohort sampled during active COVID-19.

The table lists this clone with a count of one. The V gene is TRBV18, the J gene TRBJ1-3; TRBD1 matches at 12 bases. Germline V CDR1 and CDR2: KGHSH, LQKENI. The CDR3 has 20 residues. Unmatched junction bases numbered 17, after V lost 0 bases and J lost 8 bases. The CDR3 reads CASSPPRSGTGGLGRDTIYF. The CDR3 coding sequence is TGTGCCAGCTCACCACCGCGGTCTGGGACAGGGGGCTTGGGAAGAGACACCATATATTTT.

The chain carries TRBV24-1 and TRBJ2-2; 12 bases match TRBD1. The germline V gene has CDR1 KGHDR and CDR2 SFDVKD. J was trimmed by 6 bases and V by 3 bases; bases with no gene match: 4. The CDR3 length is 16 residues. CDR3 DNA: TGTGCCACCAGTGATGGGGGACAGGGGGCGGCCGGGGAGCTGTTTTTT. It yields the protein CATSDGGQGAAGELFF.

In its sample, this clone was seen once. The chain has TRBV5-4 and TRBJ2-5; TRBD2 matches 8 bases. Germline V lookup: CDR1 SGHNT, CDR2 YYREEE (reference sequence). The V and J ends lost 3 bases and 5 bases, in that order; junction bases with no gene match: 6. The CDR3 runs 14 residues. The CDR3 protein is CASSSGGVMETQYF. Here the CDR3 DNA reads TGTGCCAGCAGCTCCGGGGGGGTGATGGAGACCCAGTACTTC.

The chain recombines TRBV19 with TRBJ1-1; TRBD1 is a possible D gene (6 bases). Germline loops: CDR1 LNHDA, CDR2 SQIVND (reference sequence). CDR3 length: 13 residues. Deletions cut 2 bases from V and 6 bases from J, with 10 bases between. DNA of the CDR3: TGTGCCAGTAGTATAATGGACAGCGCTGAAGCTTTCTTT. It encodes CASSIMDSAEAFF. The complete variable domain, with remaining parts taken from reference TRBV19 and TRBJ1-1, reads DGGITQSPKYLFRKEGQNVTLSCEQNLNHDAMYWYRQDPGQGLRLIYYSQIVNDFQKGDIAEGYSVSREKKESFPLTVTSAQKNPTAFYLCASSIMDSAEAFFGQGTRLTVV.

This chain uses TRBV5-1 with TRBJ1-2; 9 nucleotides agree with TRBD1. V was pared by 2 bases and J by 4 bases, with 3 bases of the junction left unmatched. The CDR3 is 14 amino acids. Germline V gene sequence: CDR1 SGHRS, CDR2 YFSETQ. This chain's CDR3 is CASSFDRGAYGYTF. The CDR3 DNA reads TGCGCCAGCAGCTTCGACAGGGGGGCCTATGGCTACACCTTC.

V usage is TRBV7-6 and J usage is TRBJ2-3, with TRBD2 as a possible D gene (5 bases). There are 16 residues in the CDR3. The V gene's germline CDR1 is SGHVS and CDR2 FNYEAQ. V lost 2 bases to trimming and J lost 2 bases, with 14 bases between them. This chain's CDR3 is CASSLLEDGNTDTQYF. The DNA of the CDR3 is TGTGCCAGCAGCTTATTGGAGGACGGGAACACAGATACGCAGTATTTT.

This clone has ten or more counts. The genes are TRBV7-8 and TRBJ1-6; the D gene is possibly TRBD1 (5 bases). Germline lookup yields CDR1 SGHVS and CDR2 FQNEAQ. The CDR3 has 14 residues. V was cut by 7 bases and J by 10 bases, with 17 bases left in between. CDR3 sequence reads: CASTPTVQGSPLHF. In nucleotides, the CDR3 is TGTGCCAGCACCCCGACAGTTCAGGGATCACCCCTCCACTTT.

This clone was recorded once. This sequence joins TRBV29-1 and TRBJ2-5; TRBD2 matches 10 bases. Per the germline V gene, CDR1 is SQVTM and CDR2 is ANQGSEA. V lost 4 bases and J lost 4; bases outside the gene matches: 3. The CDR3 has 13 residues. DNA of the CDR3: TGCAGCGTTGGCAGCGGGGGGGGAGAGACCCAGTACTTC. Protein product: CSVGSGGGETQYF.

V is TRBV7-6 and J is TRBJ1-5; 7 nucleotides line up with TRBD1. This CDR3 has 13 amino acids. Germline V gene lookup returns CDR1 SGHVS and CDR2 FNYEAQ. Losses at the gene ends were 5 bases for V and 2 bases for J; bases not matched to a gene: 0. The CDR3 protein is CASSQGGNQPQHF. Written as DNA, the CDR3 is TGTGCCAGCAGCCAGGGGGGCAATCAGCCCCAGCATTTT.

The rearrangement links TRBV2 to TRBJ1-1; 10 nucleotides align to TRBD1. This CDR3 is 14 amino acids long. Trimming cost V 6 bases and J 5 bases; bases outside gene matches: 6. CDR1 is SNHLY, CDR2 FYNNEI, per germline. The CDR3 coding sequence is TGTGCCAGCAGCGGACAGGGGGGAGGGACTGAAGCTTTCTTT. Residues: CASSGQGGGTEAFF.

The table lists this clone with a count of one. The chain has TRBV10-2 and TRBJ1-1, with 12 positions matching TRBD1. Germline V CDR1 and CDR2: WSHSY, SAAADI. The CDR3 is 18 amino acids. V trimming: 7 bases; J trimming: 3 bases; junction bases outside the gene matches: 15. The CDR3 DNA follows: TGCGCCAGCATCCCTCCGCCGGGACAGGGGGCGGCGGACACTGAAGCTTTCTTT. Residues: CASIPPPGQGAADTEAFF.

The V gene is TRBV5-5, the J gene TRBJ1-2; D is unclear. The CDR3 length is 14 residues. The V end lost 5 bases, the J end lost 4 bases, and 15 bases lay between the germline ends. Germline assignment: CDR1 SGHKS and CDR2 YYEKEE (reference sequence). The DNA for the CDR3 is TGTGCCAGCAGTCCGCCCGGGGTCGGCTATGGCTACACCTTC. Protein product: CASSPPGVGYGYTF.